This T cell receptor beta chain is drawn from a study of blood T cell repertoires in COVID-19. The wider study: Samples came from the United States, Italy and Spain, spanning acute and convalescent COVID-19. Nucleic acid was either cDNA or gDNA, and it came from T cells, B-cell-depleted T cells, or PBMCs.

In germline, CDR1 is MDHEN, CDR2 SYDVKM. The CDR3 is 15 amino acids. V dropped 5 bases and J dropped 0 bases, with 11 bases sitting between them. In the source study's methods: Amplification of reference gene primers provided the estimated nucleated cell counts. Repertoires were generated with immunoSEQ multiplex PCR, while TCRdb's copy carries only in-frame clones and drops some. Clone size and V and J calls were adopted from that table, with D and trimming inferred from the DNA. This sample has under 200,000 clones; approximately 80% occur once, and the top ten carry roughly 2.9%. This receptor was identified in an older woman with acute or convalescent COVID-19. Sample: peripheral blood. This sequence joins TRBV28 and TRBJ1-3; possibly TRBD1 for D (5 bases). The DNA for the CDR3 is TGTGCCAGCAGTCTGACAGTCACCTCTGGAAACACCATATATTTT. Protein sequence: CASSLTVTSGNTIYF.